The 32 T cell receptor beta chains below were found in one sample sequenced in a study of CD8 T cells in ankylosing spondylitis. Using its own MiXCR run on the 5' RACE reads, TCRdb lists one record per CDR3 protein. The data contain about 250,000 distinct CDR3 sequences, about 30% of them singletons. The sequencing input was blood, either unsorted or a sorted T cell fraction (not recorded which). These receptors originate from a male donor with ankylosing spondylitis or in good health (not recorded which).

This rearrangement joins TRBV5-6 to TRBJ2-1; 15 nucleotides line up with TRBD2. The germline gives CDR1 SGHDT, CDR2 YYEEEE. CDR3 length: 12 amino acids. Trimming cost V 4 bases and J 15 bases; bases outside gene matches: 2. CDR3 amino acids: CASSPGLAGGFF. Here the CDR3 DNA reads TGTGCCAGCAGCCCGGGACTAGCGGGGGGGTTCTTC.

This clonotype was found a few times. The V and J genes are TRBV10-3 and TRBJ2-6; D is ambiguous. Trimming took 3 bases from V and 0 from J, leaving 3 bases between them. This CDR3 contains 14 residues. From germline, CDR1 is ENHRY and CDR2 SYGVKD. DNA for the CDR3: TGTGCCATCAGTGATATCTCTGGGGCCAACGTCCTGACTTTC. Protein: CAISDISGANVLTF.

CDR3 coding DNA: TGTGCCAGCAGCCCCCAAGGCAGGGGGTACGAGCAGTACTTC. Encoded protein: CASSPQGRGYEQYF. V is TRBV9 and J is TRBJ2-7, with 7 bases fitting TRBD1. The CDR3 extends over 14 amino acids. V lost 4 bases and J lost 4; bases outside the gene matches: 8. Per germline, CDR1 SGDLS and CDR2 YYNGEE.

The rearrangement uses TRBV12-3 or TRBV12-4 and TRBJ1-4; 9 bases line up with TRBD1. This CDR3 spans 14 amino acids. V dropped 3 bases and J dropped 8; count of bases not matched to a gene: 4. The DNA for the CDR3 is TGTGCCAGCAGTTTCGGGACAGGGCCCGAAAAACTGTTTTTT. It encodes CASSFGTGPEKLFF.

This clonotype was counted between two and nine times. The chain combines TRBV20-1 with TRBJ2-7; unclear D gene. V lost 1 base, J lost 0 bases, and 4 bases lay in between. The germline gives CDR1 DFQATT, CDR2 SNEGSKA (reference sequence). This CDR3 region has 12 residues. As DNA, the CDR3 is TGCAGTGCTAGAGTGCCCTCCTACGAGCAGTACTTC. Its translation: CSARVPSYEQYF.

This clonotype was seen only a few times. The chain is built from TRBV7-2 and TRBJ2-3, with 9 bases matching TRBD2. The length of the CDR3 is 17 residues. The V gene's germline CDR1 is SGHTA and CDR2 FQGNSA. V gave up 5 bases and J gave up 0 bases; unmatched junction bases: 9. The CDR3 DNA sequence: TGTGCCAGCAGCCCAGCACCGGGACTAGCAAGCACAGATACGCAGTATTTT. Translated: CASSPAPGLASTDTQYF.

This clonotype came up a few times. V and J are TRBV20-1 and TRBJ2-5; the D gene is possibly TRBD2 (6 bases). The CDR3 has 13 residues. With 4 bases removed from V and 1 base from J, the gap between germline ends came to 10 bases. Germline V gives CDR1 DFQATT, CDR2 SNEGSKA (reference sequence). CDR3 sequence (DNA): TGCAGTGCTACCAGGGACTCCCAAGAGACCCAGTACTTC. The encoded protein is CSATRDSQETQYF.

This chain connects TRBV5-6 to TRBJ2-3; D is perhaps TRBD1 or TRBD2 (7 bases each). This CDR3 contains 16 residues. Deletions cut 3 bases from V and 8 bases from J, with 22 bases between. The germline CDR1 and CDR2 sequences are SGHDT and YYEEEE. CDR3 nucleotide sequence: TGTGCCAGCAGCTCCAGCAGGGGGGGGACTTTTGGTACGCAGTATTTT. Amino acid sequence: CASSSSRGGTFGTQYF.

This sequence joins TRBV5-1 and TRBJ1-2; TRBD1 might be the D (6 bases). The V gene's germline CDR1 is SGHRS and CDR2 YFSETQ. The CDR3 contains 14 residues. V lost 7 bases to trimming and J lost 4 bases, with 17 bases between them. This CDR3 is CASREGEAFYGYTF. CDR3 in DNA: TGCGCCAGCCGCGAGGGGGAGGCATTCTATGGCTACACCTTC.

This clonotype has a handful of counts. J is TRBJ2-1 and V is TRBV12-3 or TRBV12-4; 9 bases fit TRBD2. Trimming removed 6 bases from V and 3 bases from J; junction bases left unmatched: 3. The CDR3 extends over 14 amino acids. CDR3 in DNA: TGTGCCAGCAGGACTAGCGGCATCTACAATGAGCAGTTCTTC. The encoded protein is CASRTSGIYNEQFF.

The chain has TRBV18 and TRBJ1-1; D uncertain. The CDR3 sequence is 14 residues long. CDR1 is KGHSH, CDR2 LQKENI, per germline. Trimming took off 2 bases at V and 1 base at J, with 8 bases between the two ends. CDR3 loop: CASSPLTKNTEAFF. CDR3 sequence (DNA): TGTGCCAGCTCACCATTAACAAAGAACACTGAAGCTTTCTTT.

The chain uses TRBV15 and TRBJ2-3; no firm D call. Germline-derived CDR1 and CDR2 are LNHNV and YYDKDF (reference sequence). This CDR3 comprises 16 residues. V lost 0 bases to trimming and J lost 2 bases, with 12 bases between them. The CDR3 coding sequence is TGTGCCACCAGCAGAGATTTAGGGCTGTACACAGATACGCAGTATTTT. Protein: CATSRDLGLYTDTQYF.

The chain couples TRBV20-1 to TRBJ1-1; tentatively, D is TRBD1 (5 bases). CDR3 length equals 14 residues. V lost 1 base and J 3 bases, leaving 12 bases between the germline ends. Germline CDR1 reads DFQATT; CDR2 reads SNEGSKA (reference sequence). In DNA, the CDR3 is TGCAGTGCTAGAGCGGGGGTAGGTGACACTGAAGCTTTCTTT. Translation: CSARAGVGDTEAFF.

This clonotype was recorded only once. The CDR3 loop is CASRGLAVNEQFF. CDR3 nucleotide sequence: TGTGCCAGCAGAGGACTAGCGGTCAATGAGCAGTTCTTC. V gene TRBV12-3 or TRBV12-4 combines with J gene TRBJ2-1, with 10 bases identical to TRBD2. The CDR3 has 13 amino acids. After removal of 6 bases from V and 6 bases from J, the junction contained 2 bases not matched to a gene.

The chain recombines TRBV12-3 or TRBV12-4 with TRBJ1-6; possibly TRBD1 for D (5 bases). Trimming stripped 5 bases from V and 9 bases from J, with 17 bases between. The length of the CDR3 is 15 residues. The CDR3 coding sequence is TGTGCCAGCAGTGACTTGACAGCTGCCGGTTCACCCCTCCACTTT. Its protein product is CASSDLTAAGSPLHF.

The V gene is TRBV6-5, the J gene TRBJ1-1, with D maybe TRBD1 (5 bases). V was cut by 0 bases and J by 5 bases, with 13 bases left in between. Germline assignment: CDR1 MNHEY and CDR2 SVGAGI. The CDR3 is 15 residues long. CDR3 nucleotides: TGTGCCAGCAGTTACTCCCAGCGGGGGGGGACTGAAGCTTTCTTT. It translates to CASSYSQRGGTEAFF.

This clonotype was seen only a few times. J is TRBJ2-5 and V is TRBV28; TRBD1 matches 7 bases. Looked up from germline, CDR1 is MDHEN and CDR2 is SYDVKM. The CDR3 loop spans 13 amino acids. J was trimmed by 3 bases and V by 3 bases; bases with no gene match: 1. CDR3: CASSFDREETQYF. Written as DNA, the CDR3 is TGTGCCAGCAGTTTTGACAGGGAAGAGACCCAGTACTTC.

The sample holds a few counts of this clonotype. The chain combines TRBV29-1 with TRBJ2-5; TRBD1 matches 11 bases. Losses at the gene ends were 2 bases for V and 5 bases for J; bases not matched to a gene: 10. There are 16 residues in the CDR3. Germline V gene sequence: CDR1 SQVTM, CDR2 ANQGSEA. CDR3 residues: CSVEYWDRGSFETQYF. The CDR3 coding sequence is TGCAGCGTTGAATACTGGGACAGGGGGTCATTTGAGACCCAGTACTTC.

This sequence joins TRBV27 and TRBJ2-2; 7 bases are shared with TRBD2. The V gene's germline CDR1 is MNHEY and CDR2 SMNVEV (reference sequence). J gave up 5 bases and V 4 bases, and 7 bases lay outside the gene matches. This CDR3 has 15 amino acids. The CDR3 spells CASSWGGGGTGELFF. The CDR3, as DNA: TGTGCCAGCAGTTGGGGGGGAGGAGGGACCGGGGAGCTGTTTTTT.

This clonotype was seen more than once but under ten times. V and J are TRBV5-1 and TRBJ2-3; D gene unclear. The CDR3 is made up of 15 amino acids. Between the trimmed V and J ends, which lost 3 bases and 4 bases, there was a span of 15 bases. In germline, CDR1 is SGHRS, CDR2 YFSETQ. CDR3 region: CASSWAWGPADTQYF. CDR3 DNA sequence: TGCGCCAGCAGCTGGGCCTGGGGTCCCGCAGATACGCAGTATTTT.

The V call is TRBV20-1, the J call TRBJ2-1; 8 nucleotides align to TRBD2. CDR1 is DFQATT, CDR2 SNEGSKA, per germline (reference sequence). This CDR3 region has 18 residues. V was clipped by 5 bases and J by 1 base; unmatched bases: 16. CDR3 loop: CSAAPSAGGPQSYNEQFF. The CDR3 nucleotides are TGCAGTGCTGCTCCCTCTGCGGGGGGCCCTCAATCCTACAATGAGCAGTTCTTC.

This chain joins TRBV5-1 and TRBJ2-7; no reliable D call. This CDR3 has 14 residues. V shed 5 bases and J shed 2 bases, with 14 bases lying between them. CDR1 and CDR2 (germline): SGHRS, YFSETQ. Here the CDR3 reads CASRRETLTYEQYF. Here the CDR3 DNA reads TGCGCCAGCAGAAGAGAGACATTGACCTACGAGCAGTACTTC.

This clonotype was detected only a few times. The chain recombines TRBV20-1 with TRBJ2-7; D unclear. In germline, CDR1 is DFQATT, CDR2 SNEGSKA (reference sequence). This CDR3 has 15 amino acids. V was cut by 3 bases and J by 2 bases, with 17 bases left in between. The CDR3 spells CSASVAVPDPYEQYF. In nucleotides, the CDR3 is TGCAGTGCTAGCGTGGCGGTCCCCGACCCCTACGAGCAGTACTTC.

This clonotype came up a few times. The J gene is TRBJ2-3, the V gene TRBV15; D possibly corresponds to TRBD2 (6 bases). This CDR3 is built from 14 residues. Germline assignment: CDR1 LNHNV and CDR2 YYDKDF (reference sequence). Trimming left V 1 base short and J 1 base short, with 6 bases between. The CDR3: CATSRGGGTDTQYF. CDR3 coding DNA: TGTGCCACCAGCAGAGGGGGGGGCACAGATACGCAGTATTTT.

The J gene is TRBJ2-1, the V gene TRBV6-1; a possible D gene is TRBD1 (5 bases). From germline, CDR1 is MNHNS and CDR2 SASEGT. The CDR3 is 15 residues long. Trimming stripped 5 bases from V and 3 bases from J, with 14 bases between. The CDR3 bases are TGTGCCAGCAGTCCTCTGTCAGGGAACTACAATGAGCAGTTCTTC. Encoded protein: CASSPLSGNYNEQFF.

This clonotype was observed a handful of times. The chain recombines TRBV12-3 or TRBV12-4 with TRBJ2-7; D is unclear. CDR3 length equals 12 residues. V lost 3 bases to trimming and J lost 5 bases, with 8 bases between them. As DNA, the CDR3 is TGTGCCAGCAGTTTTCTAATCGACGAGCAGTACTTC. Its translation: CASSFLIDEQYF.

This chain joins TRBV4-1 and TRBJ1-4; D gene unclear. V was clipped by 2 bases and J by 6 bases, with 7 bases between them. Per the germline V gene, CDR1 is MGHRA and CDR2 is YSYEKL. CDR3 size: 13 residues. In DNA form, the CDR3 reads TGCGCCAGCAGCCAACTAAAGGATGAAAAACTGTTTTTT. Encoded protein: CASSQLKDEKLFF.

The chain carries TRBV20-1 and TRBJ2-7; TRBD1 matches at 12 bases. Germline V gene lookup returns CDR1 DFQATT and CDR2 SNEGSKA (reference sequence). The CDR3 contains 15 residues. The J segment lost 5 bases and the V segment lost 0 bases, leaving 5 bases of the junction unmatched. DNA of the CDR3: TGCAGTGCTAGAGATTGGGACAGGGGGCTGGACGAGCAGTACTTC. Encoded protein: CSARDWDRGLDEQYF.

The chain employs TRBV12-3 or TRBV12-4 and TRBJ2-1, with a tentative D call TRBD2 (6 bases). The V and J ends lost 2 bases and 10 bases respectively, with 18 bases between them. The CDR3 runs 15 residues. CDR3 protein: CASSLLGPESGEQFF. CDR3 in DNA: TGTGCCAGCAGTTTACTTGGGCCAGAGAGCGGGGAGCAGTTCTTC.

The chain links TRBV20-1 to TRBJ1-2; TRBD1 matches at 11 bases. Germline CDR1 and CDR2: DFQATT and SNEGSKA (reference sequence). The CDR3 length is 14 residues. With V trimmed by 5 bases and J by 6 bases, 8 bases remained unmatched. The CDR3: CSAHRTGGGDGYTF. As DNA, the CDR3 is TGCAGTGCTCACAGGACAGGGGGCGGAGATGGCTACACCTTC.

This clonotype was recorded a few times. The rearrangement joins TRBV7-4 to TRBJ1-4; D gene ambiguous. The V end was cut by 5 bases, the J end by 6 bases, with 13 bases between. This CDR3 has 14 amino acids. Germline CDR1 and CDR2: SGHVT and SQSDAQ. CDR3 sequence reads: CASSPERAHEKLFF. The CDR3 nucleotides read TGTGCCAGCAGCCCGGAACGGGCGCATGAAAAACTGTTTTTT.

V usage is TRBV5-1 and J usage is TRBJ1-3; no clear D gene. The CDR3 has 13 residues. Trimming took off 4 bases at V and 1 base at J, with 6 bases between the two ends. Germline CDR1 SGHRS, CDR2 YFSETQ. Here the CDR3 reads CASSGGSGNTIYF. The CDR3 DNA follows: TGCGCCAGCAGCGGAGGGTCTGGAAACACCATATATTTT.